This passage covers 16 T cell receptor beta chains from one sample sequenced in a study of cytomegalovirus exposure and HLA in healthy donors (dated by TCRdb to the late 2010s). Library preparation was by the immunoSEQ multiplex PCR assay. A mixture of 60 forward primers for TCR Vbeta segments and 13 reverse primers for TCR Jbeta segments was used in the multiplex PCR. TCRdb provides this immuneACCESS table in a form limited to in-frame rearrangements. Some clones are lacking; in checked studies, under half of them reflect an unresolved V gene, and why the rest are absent is not known. Here the sample has over 200,000 clones; about 77% occur a single time. The ten biggest clones cover under 2% of the sample. Sample: PBMCs. The receptor set was obtained from a woman aged 25 to 39 in good health and CMV-seronegative.

This chain uses TRBV9 with TRBJ2-3; 8 positions agree with TRBD2. This CDR3 comprises 16 residues. Trimming removed 1 base from V and 3 bases from J; junction bases left unmatched: 7. CDR1 and CDR2 from the germline V gene are SGDLS and YYNGEE. CDR3 coding DNA: TGTGCCAGCAGCGTAATCGGGGGGGCAGGGACAGATACGCAGTATTTT. Translated, it gives CASSVIGGAGTDTQYF. Supplemented by reference TRBV9 and TRBJ2-3, the full variable domain reads DSGVTQTPKHLITATGQRVTLRCSPRSGDLSVYWYQQSLDQGLQFLIQYYNGEERAKGNILERFSAQQFPDLHSELNLSSLELGDSALYFCASSVIGGAGTDTQYFGPGTRLTVL.

The chain combines TRBV19 with TRBJ2-2, with 10 bases aligning to TRBD1. Per the germline V gene, CDR1 is LNHDA and CDR2 is SQIVND (reference sequence). V lost 8 bases and J lost 0; bases outside the gene matches: 3. The CDR3 is 15 amino acids. The CDR3 loop is CASSDRGSNTGELFF. The CDR3 DNA reads as TGTGCCAGTTCGGACAGGGGGTCGAACACCGGGGAGCTGTTTTTT.

V gene TRBV5-1 combines with J gene TRBJ2-5, with no clear D. This CDR3 is built from 16 residues. Germline assignment: CDR1 SGHRS and CDR2 YFSETQ. The V and J ends lost 1 base and 4 bases respectively, with 17 bases between them. The CDR3 loop is CASSLTEKEPPETQYF. CDR3 nucleotide sequence: TGCGCCAGCAGCTTGACCGAGAAAGAACCCCCAGAGACCCAGTACTTC.

J is TRBJ2-7 and V is TRBV29-1, with D uncertain. The CDR3 is 11 amino acids. Germline V lookup: CDR1 SQVTM, CDR2 ANQGSEA. Between the trimmed V and J ends, which lost 7 bases and 3 bases, there was a span of 10 bases. CDR3 sequence reads: CSGGTNYEQYF. CDR3 coding DNA: TGCAGCGGTGGAACTAACTACGAGCAGTACTTC.

The chain combines TRBV15 with TRBJ2-3; the match to TRBD1 covers 8 bases. Germline V lookup: CDR1 LNHNV, CDR2 YYDKDF (reference sequence). The CDR3 totals 15 residues. V lost 4 bases to trimming and J lost 2 bases; unmatched junction nucleotides: 5. This CDR3 is CATSKGQGDTDTQYF. The CDR3 DNA is TGTGCCACCAGCAAAGGACAGGGAGACACAGATACGCAGTATTTT.

Concerning this clone itself: Other DNA sequences in the sample encode the same CDR3. Here the CDR3 reads CASSPGTGWGETQYF. The CDR3 nucleotides read TGTGCCAGTAGTCCGGGGACAGGGTGGGGGGAGACCCAGTACTTC. J is TRBJ2-5 and V is TRBV19; 9 bases are shared with TRBD1. CDR3 length equals 15 residues. The V gene's germline CDR1 is LNHDA and CDR2 SQIVND (reference sequence). V lost 5 bases, J lost 5 bases, and 9 bases stayed unmatched.

This clone was seen a few times. The chain has TRBV7-9 and TRBJ2-5, with D perhaps TRBD1 (6 bases). Trimming left V 0 bases short and J 2 bases short, with 10 bases between. The CDR3 loop spans 15 amino acids. The V gene's germline CDR1 is SEHNR and CDR2 FQNEAQ (reference sequence). CDR3 DNA sequence: TGTGCCAGCAGCTTAGCGCAGGACAGTCAAGAGACCCAGTACTTC. It encodes CASSLAQDSQETQYF. Complete variable domain (other parts from reference TRBV7-9 and TRBJ2-5): DTGVSQNPRHKITKRGQNVTFRCDPISEHNRLYWYRQTLGQGPEFLTYFQNEAQLEKSRLLSDRFSAERPKGSFSTLEIQRTEQGDSAMYLCASSLAQDSQETQYFGPGTRLLVL.

This chain links TRBV11-2 with TRBJ1-1, with a weak D call TRBD1 (6 bases). Germline assignment: CDR1 SGHAT and CDR2 FQNNGV. This CDR3 is built from 14 residues. V was trimmed by 5 bases and J by 9 bases, leaving 19 bases between them. The CDR3 protein is CASSHPTPDRQAFF. DNA of the CDR3: TGTGCCAGCAGCCACCCCACGCCCGACAGGCAAGCTTTCTTT.

In its sample, this clone was seen a few times. This chain links TRBV11-3 with TRBJ2-1, with 10 bases identical to TRBD2. Germline V gene lookup returns CDR1 SGHNT and CDR2 YENEEA. The CDR3 runs to 15 residues. With V trimmed by 5 bases and J by 8 bases, 9 bases remained unmatched. This CDR3 is CASSRRAGGPDEQFF. CDR3 nucleotides: TGTGCCAGCAGCCGCAGAGCGGGAGGGCCCGATGAGCAGTTCTTC.

J is TRBJ1-3 and V is TRBV7-9; D may be TRBD1 (5 bases). The CDR3 contains 16 residues. CDR1 is SEHNR, CDR2 FQNEAQ, per germline (reference sequence). Deletions cut 4 bases from V and 4 bases from J, with 17 bases between. CDR3 region: CASSYEVGPGGNTIYF. The DNA for the CDR3 is TGTGCCAGCAGCTATGAGGTGGGGCCTGGCGGAAACACCATATATTTT.

The rearrangement joins TRBV29-1 to TRBJ1-1; unclear D gene. Germline assignment: CDR1 SQVTM and CDR2 ANQGSEA. V was shortened by 7 bases and J by 1 base, with 10 bases between the two germline ends. The CDR3 has 12 residues. The chain's CDR3 is CSASSQNTEAFF. CDR3 sequence (DNA): TGCAGCGCCAGTTCCCAGAACACTGAAGCTTTCTTT.

This sequence joins TRBV5-8 and TRBJ2-4; D is undetermined. Per germline, CDR1 SGHTS and CDR2 YDEGEE. Trimming took 0 bases from V and 0 from J, leaving 10 bases between them. CDR3 length: 16 amino acids. The CDR3 here is CASSLETALAKNIQYF. CDR3 in DNA: TGTGCCAGCAGCTTGGAAACAGCTCTAGCCAAAAACATTCAGTACTTC.

V usage is TRBV7-9 and J usage is TRBJ2-1, with 7 bases that match TRBD2. J gave up 9 bases and V 10 bases, and 6 bases lay outside the gene matches. The CDR3 contains 11 residues. CDR1 SEHNR and CDR2 FQNEAQ come from the germline V gene (reference sequence). The CDR3 DNA reads TGTGCCACCGACTGGGGGGGTGAGCAGTTCTTC. It translates to CATDWGGEQFF. Based on the CDR3 plus reference TRBV7-9 and TRBJ2-1, the full variable domain is DTGVSQNPRHKITKRGQNVTFRCDPISEHNRLYWYRQTLGQGPEFLTYFQNEAQLEKSRLLSDRFSAERPKGSFSTLEIQRTEQGDSAMYLCATDWGGEQFFGPGTRLTVL.

The chain links TRBV29-1 to TRBJ2-3, with D perhaps matching TRBD2 (5 bases). The germline V and J ends were trimmed by 0 bases and 5 bases, with 6 bases remaining between them. The germline V gene encodes CDR1 SQVTM and CDR2 ANQGSEA. This CDR3 has 12 amino acids. Written as DNA, the CDR3 is TGCAGCGTTGAAGAAGAGGGAGATACGCAGTATTTT. It specifies CSVEEEGDTQYF.

The chain employs TRBV5-1 and TRBJ2-2; TRBD1 might be the D (6 bases). Germline assignment: CDR1 SGHRS and CDR2 YFSETQ. This CDR3 has 16 residues. The V and J ends lost 0 bases and 2 bases respectively, with 11 bases between them. The chain's CDR3 is CASSLAGHPNTGELFF. As DNA, the CDR3 is TGCGCCAGCAGCTTGGCGGGACACCCCAACACCGGGGAGCTGTTTTTT.

CDR3 DNA sequence: TGTGCCAGCAGTTCTGGACAGCTGAACACTGAAGCTTTCTTT. Translated: CASSSGQLNTEAFF. The chain carries TRBV6-5 and TRBJ1-1; possible D gene TRBD1, 6 bases. Germline lookup yields CDR1 MNHEY and CDR2 SVGAGI. With 4 bases removed from V and 0 bases from J, the gap between germline ends came to 9 bases. This CDR3 is 14 amino acids long.